These 21 T cell receptor beta chains came from one sample sequenced in a study of T-cell memory formation after mild COVID-19. TCRdb recomputed calls from the 5' RACE reads with MiXCR, one row per CDR3 protein. The sample records about 210,000 distinct CDR3 sequences, about 11% being singletons. Sequenced: PBMCs or a T cell subset sorted from them (not recorded which). These receptors were collected from a young man who had mild COVID-19 (a few samples of this study predate the infection). Cell type and time point are not known.

This clonotype was seen only a few times. This rearrangement joins TRBV7-3 to TRBJ2-3; 8 nucleotides agree with TRBD2. CDR1 is SGHTA, CDR2 FQGTGA, per germline. The CDR3 loop spans 14 amino acids. Trimming took 5 bases from V and 3 from J; bases not matched to a gene: 4. The CDR3 spells CASSDSGATDTQYF. CDR3 sequence (DNA): TGTGCCAGCAGCGATAGCGGGGCGACAGATACGCAGTATTTT.

This clonotype was found a few times. The chain combines TRBV7-2 with TRBJ2-3; D is uncertain. Germline V lookup: CDR1 SGHTA, CDR2 FQGNSA. The CDR3 has 15 residues. Trimming shortened V by 3 bases and J by 5 bases, and 15 bases separated the two germline ends. For the CDR3, the DNA is TGTGCCAGCAGCTTCCACCCTAGTATGGGAGATACGCAGTATTTT. Amino acid sequence: CASSFHPSMGDTQYF. Together with reference TRBV7-2 and TRBJ2-3, the CDR3 gives the full variable domain: GAGVSQSPSNKVTEKGKDVELRCDPISGHTALYWYRQSLGQGLEFLIYFQGNSAPDKSGLPSDRFSAERTGGSVSTLTIQRTQQEDSAVYLCASSFHPSMGDTQYFGPGTRLTVL.

This clonotype was counted a few times. This chain links TRBV29-1 with TRBJ2-1; either TRBD1 or TRBD2 may fit D (6 bases each). This CDR3 region has 15 residues. The V end was cut by 0 bases, the J end by 5 bases, with 14 bases between. Germline CDR1 and CDR2: SQVTM and ANQGSEA. Here the CDR3 reads CSVEDVKGGNNEQFF. CDR3 coding DNA: TGCAGCGTTGAAGATGTCAAGGGGGGCAACAATGAGCAGTTCTTC.

This clonotype was counted at least ten times. This chain connects TRBV4-3 to TRBJ1-2; D remains ambiguous. The CDR3 consists of 14 residues. V was clipped by 0 bases and J by 8 bases, with 13 bases between them. The germline CDR1 and CDR2 sequences are LGHNA and YSLEER. CDR3 residues: CASSQEQLLNGYTF. CDR3 bases: TGCGCCAGCAGCCAAGAACAGTTGCTAAACGGCTACACCTTC.

J is TRBJ2-3 and V is TRBV28, with D unresolved. CDR1 and CDR2 from the germline V gene are MDHEN and SYDVKM. Trimming stripped 4 bases from V and 2 bases from J, with 10 bases between. CDR3 size: 14 residues. CDR3 region: CASSYPPLTDTQYF. CDR3 DNA: TGTGCCAGCAGTTACCCTCCCCTCACAGATACGCAGTATTTT. Complete variable domain (other parts from reference TRBV28 and TRBJ2-3): DVKVTQSSRYLVKRTGEKVFLECVQDMDHENMFWYRQDPGLGLRLIYFSYDVKMKEKGDIPEGYSVSREKKERFSLILESASTNQTSMYLCASSYPPLTDTQYFGPGTRLTVL.

This rearrangement joins TRBV27 to TRBJ2-3; the D is unclear. This CDR3 comprises 13 residues. Germline CDR1 is MNHEY and CDR2 is SMNVEV (reference sequence). The V end was cut by 6 bases, the J end by 0 bases, with 7 bases between. The CDR3, as DNA: TGTGCCAGCAGAACTCTTAGCACAGATACGCAGTATTTT. It specifies CASRTLSTDTQYF.

The V gene is TRBV27, the J gene TRBJ2-1; tentatively, D is TRBD1 (6 bases). This CDR3 has 14 amino acids. CDR1 is MNHEY, CDR2 SMNVEV, per germline (reference sequence). The V end was cut by 6 bases, the J end by 7 bases, with 16 bases between. The CDR3 DNA follows: TGTGCCAGCAGACACAGGGCGCCGGATAATGAGCAGTTCTTC. Its protein product is CASRHRAPDNEQFF.

This clonotype turned up a few times. The chain combines TRBV11-1 with TRBJ1-2, with D possibly TRBD1 on 6 matching bases. CDR1 and CDR2 from the germline V gene are SGHAT and FQDESV (reference sequence). This CDR3 comprises 15 residues. V was pared by 5 bases and J by 2 bases, with 15 bases between. For the CDR3, the DNA is TGTGCCAGCAGCGGGGGCACAGGATTCAACTATGGCTACACCTTC. It translates to CASSGGTGFNYGYTF.

This clonotype was detected a few times. This rearrangement joins TRBV6-2 or TRBV6-3 to TRBJ1-6, with a weak D call TRBD1 (6 bases). Germline assignment: CDR1 MNHEY and CDR2 SVGEGT. Trimming stripped 6 bases from V and 11 bases from J, with 14 bases between. CDR3 length: 13 residues. The chain's CDR3 is CASSPGQLTPLHF. CDR3 DNA sequence: TGTGCCAGCAGCCCGGGACAACTAACACCCCTCCACTTT.

The V call is TRBV5-1, the J call TRBJ2-5; D is undetermined. V was cut by 0 bases and J by 5 bases, with 17 bases left in between. The germline V gene has CDR1 SGHRS and CDR2 YFSETQ. The CDR3 runs to 16 residues. This chain's CDR3 is CASSLGPGTTQETQYF. The CDR3 nucleotides are TGCGCCAGCAGCTTGGGCCCAGGAACAACCCAGGAGACCCAGTACTTC. Full variable domain (rest looked up from reference TRBV5-1 and TRBJ2-5): KAGVTQTPRYLIKTRGQQVTLSCSPISGHRSVSWYQQTPGQGLQFLFEYFSETQRNKGNFPGRFSGRQFSNSRSEMNVSTLELGDSALYLCASSLGPGTTQETQYFGPGTRLLVL.

This clonotype has only a few counts. This chain links TRBV7-2 with TRBJ1-2; 7 positions agree with TRBD1. The V gene end was trimmed by 5 bases and the J gene end by 0 bases; junction bases not matched to a gene: 6. The germline V gene encodes CDR1 SGHTA and CDR2 FQGNSA. The CDR3 totals 15 residues. The CDR3: CASSPPQGTNYGYTF. In nucleotides, the CDR3 is TGTGCCAGCAGCCCCCCACAGGGGACTAACTATGGCTACACCTTC.

The chain uses TRBV7-2 and TRBJ2-3; 7 nucleotides line up with TRBD2. The CDR3 is 15 residues long. J lost 8 bases, V lost 4 bases, and 12 bases had no gene match. Germline V gives CDR1 SGHTA, CDR2 FQGNSA. The CDR3 DNA is TGTGCCAGCAGCTCGACCCTCGAGCGGGGAAGTACGCAGTATTTT. The encoded protein is CASSSTLERGSTQYF.

This clonotype was seen ten or more times. This chain links TRBV4-3 with TRBJ1-1; D is unresolved. The CDR3 spans 13 residues. V shed 1 base and J shed 1 base, with 4 bases lying between them. CDR1 and CDR2 (germline): LGHNA, YSLEER. The CDR3: CASSQGWNTEAFF. Written as DNA, the CDR3 is TGCGCCAGCAGCCAAGGCTGGAACACTGAAGCTTTCTTT.

This clonotype was seen more than once but under ten times. The chain joins TRBV24-1 to TRBJ2-3; 8 bases map to TRBD2. The CDR3 contains 15 residues. Trimming removed 6 bases from V and 7 bases from J; junction bases left unmatched: 11. Germline CDR1 and CDR2: KGHDR and SFDVKD. The DNA of the CDR3 is TGTGCCACCAGTTCCCATTTGGAGCGGGGGAATACGCAGTATTTT. Protein product: CATSSHLERGNTQYF.

This clonotype was recorded a few times. The chain recombines TRBV12-3 or TRBV12-4 with TRBJ1-5; 9 bases are a match to TRBD1. With 3 bases clipped from V and 6 bases from J, the junction kept 6 bases outside the gene matches. The CDR3 loop spans 15 amino acids. The CDR3 DNA reads TGTGCCAGCAGTTTTCGACAGGGGGGGCGTCAGCCCCAGCATTTT. Protein: CASSFRQGGRQPQHF.

The J gene is TRBJ2-1, the V gene TRBV11-2, with D possibly TRBD2 on 5 matching bases. The CDR3 extends over 15 amino acids. Germline V lookup: CDR1 SGHAT, CDR2 FQNNGV. V gave up 4 bases and J gave up 0 bases, with 10 bases separating them. The CDR3 DNA follows: TGTGCCAGCAGCTCTGGACTTGGCTCCTACAATGAGCAGTTCTTC. It translates to CASSSGLGSYNEQFF.

Concerning this clonotype itself: Mismatch with germline at one junction end may stem from a read error. The chain recombines TRBV10-1 with TRBJ2-7; D gene ambiguous. Germline lookup yields CDR1 WNHNN and CDR2 SYGVQD (reference sequence). This CDR3 has 12 residues. The CDR3: CASSTVAAEQYF. CDR3 DNA: TGTGCCAGCAGTACAGTCGCGGCGGAGCAGTACTTC.

The rearrangement uses TRBV2 and TRBJ1-1; TRBD1 matches at 9 bases. The J segment lost 2 bases and the V segment lost 6 bases, leaving 7 bases of the junction unmatched. The germline V gene has CDR1 SNHLY and CDR2 FYNNEI. This CDR3 spans 15 amino acids. The CDR3 DNA sequence: TGTGCCAGCAGCTTACAGGGGGCGCGTAACACTGAAGCTTTCTTT. It yields the protein CASSLQGARNTEAFF.

This clonotype was observed a few times. The gene calls are TRBV19 and TRBJ1-1; tentative D call: TRBD1 (6 bases). The CDR3 is 14 amino acids. The V end lost 5 bases, the J end lost 3 bases, and 13 bases lay between the germline ends. Germline values: CDR1 LNHDA, CDR2 SQIVND (reference sequence). CDR3 amino acids: CASSPWGADTEAFF. CDR3 DNA sequence: TGTGCCAGTAGTCCCTGGGGGGCGGACACTGAAGCTTTCTTT. Filled out from reference TRBV19 and TRBJ1-1, the complete variable domain reads DGGITQSPKYLFRKEGQNVTLSCEQNLNHDAMYWYRQDPGQGLRLIYYSQIVNDFQKGDIAEGYSVSREKKESFPLTVTSAQKNPTAFYLCASSPWGADTEAFFGQGTRLTVV.

CDR3: CSAQARTSDSYEQYF. CDR3 nucleotide sequence: TGCAGTGCTCAAGCCAGAACTAGCGACTCCTACGAGCAGTACTTC. V is TRBV20-1 and J is TRBJ2-7, with TRBD2 identical over 7 bases. Germline V CDR1 and CDR2: DFQATT, SNEGSKA (reference sequence). Trimming took 5 bases from V and 0 from J; bases not matched to a gene: 10. The CDR3 extends over 15 amino acids.

The chain recombines TRBV19 with TRBJ1-1; maybe TRBD1 (6 bases). Trimming removed 5 bases from V and 1 base from J, with 20 bases in between. The germline CDR1 and CDR2 sequences are LNHDA and SQIVND (reference sequence). This CDR3 comprises 17 residues. The CDR3 region is CASSPRTENRRNTEAFF. In DNA form, the CDR3 reads TGTGCCAGTAGTCCACGGACAGAAAATCGGAGGAACACTGAAGCTTTCTTT. The full variable domain, rest sourced from reference TRBV19 and TRBJ1-1, is DGGITQSPKYLFRKEGQNVTLSCEQNLNHDAMYWYRQDPGQGLRLIYYSQIVNDFQKGDIAEGYSVSREKKESFPLTVTSAQKNPTAFYLCASSPRTENRRNTEAFFGQGTRLTVV.